This is a list of T cell receptor beta chains from one sample in a study of blood T cell repertoires in COVID-19. Using immunoSEQ multiplex PCR, the repertoire was profiled, and TCRdb retains in-frame clones only, with some absent. The data hold roughly 85,000 clones, with around 86% observed a single time. Source material: peripheral blood. Receptors originate from a man aged 45-60 years with active or convalescent COVID-19. The CDR3 runs from the conserved cysteine through the conserved F or W. A D gene is named only where the DNA matches it firmly. Expanded clones are given a class, and other clones once, few, many or no size at all.

size	D	V	J	CDR3	DNA
.	.	TRBV21-1	TRBJ1-2	CASSPDRPGYTF	TGTGCCAGCAGCCCAGACAGGCCTGGCTACACCTTC
.	TRBD2	TRBV5-1	TRBJ2-1	CASSLGLAGGPFSYNEQFF	TGCGCCAGCAGCTTGGGACTAGCGGGAGGGCCTTTCTCCTACAATGAGCAGTTCTTC
.	.	TRBV6-5	TRBJ2-1	CASTPTGSEQFF	TGTGCCAGCACCCCCACCGGGAGTGAGCAGTTCTTC
.	.	TRBV4-1	TRBJ1-5	CASSQAQSNQPQHF	TGCGCCAGCAGCCAAGCCCAGAGCAATCAGCCCCAGCATTTT
.	TRBD1	TRBV30	TRBJ2-1	CAWSGDRGYNEQFF	TGTGCCTGGAGTGGGGACAGGGGTTACAATGAGCAGTTCTTC
.	TRBD2	TRBV5-1	TRBJ2-5	CASRTSVQETQYF	TGCGCCAGCAGAACTAGCGTCCAAGAGACCCAGTACTTC
.	TRBD1	TRBV6-1	TRBJ1-6	CASSDPTGAYNSPLHF	TGTGCCAGCAGTGACCCGACAGGGGCCTATAATTCACCCCTCCACTTT
.	.	TRBV24-1	TRBJ1-5	CATSPSAGYGQPQHF	TGTGCCACCAGCCCCTCGGCAGGGTACGGGCAGCCCCAGCATTTT
.	.	TRBV7-2	TRBJ2-3	CASSLALTFTDTQYF	TGTGCCAGCAGCTTAGCGTTAACTTTCACAGATACGCAGTATTTT
.	.	TRBV6-1	TRBJ1-1	CASSEVRHLNTEAFF	TGTGCCAGCAGTGAAGTTAGACACCTGAACACTGAAGCTTTCTTT
once	.	TRBV4-3	TRBJ2-2	CASGALLNTGELFF	TGCGCCTCCGGAGCGTTACTGAACACCGGGGAGCTGTTTTTT
few	.	TRBV5-8	TRBJ1-1	CASSLKWNTEAFF	TGTGCCAGCAGCCTAAAATGGAACACTGAAGCTTTCTTT
.	TRBD2	TRBV5-1	TRBJ2-3	CASSSPTSEWRDTQYF	TGCGCCAGCAGCTCACCGACTAGCGAATGGAGGGATACGCAGTATTTT
.	TRBD1	TRBV5-5	TRBJ2-5	CASRRDRAGETQYF	TGTGCCAGCCGAAGGGACAGGGCTGGAGAGACCCAGTACTTC
.	TRBD1	TRBV19	TRBJ2-7	CASSAGTGGNYEQYF	TGTGCCAGTAGTGCGGGTACAGGGGGAAACTACGAGCAGTACTTC
.	TRBD2	TRBV9	TRBJ2-5	CASSVGTSMETQYF	TGTGCCAGCAGCGTAGGGACTAGCATGGAGACCCAGTACTTC
once	.	TRBV6-2/TRBV6-3	TRBJ2-7	CASSYSRGTYEQYF	TGTGCCAGCAGTTACTCCCGGGGGACCTACGAGCAGTACTTC
.	.	TRBV6-2/TRBV6-3	TRBJ1-2	CASSLTQGTGYTF	TGTGCCAGCAGCCTCACTCAGGGAACTGGCTACACCTTC
.	TRBD1	TRBV6-2/TRBV6-3	TRBJ2-2	CASSSTGTGGNTGELFF	TGTGCCAGCAGCTCGACCGGGACAGGGGGCAACACCGGGGAGCTGTTTTTT
.	TRBD2	TRBV3-1/TRBV3-2	TRBJ2-1	CASSQTTSGYRNEQFF	TGTGCCAGCAGCCAAACGACTAGCGGGTATCGCAATGAGCAGTTCTTC
.	.	TRBV6-5	TRBJ1-1	CASSYRQNTEAFF	TGTGCCAGCAGTTATCGACAGAACACTGAAGCTTTCTTT
.	.	TRBV30	TRBJ1-2	CAWRSFNYGYTF	TGTGCCTGGAGGTCCTTTAACTATGGCTACACCTTC
.	TRBD1	TRBV9	TRBJ2-3	CASSAGDRDPDTQYF	TGTGCCAGCAGCGCCGGCGACAGGGACCCAGATACGCAGTATTTT
.	.	TRBV29-1	TRBJ2-2	CSVGPGGQGTGELFF	TGCAGCGTCGGGCCCGGGGGGCAGGGCACCGGGGAGCTGTTTTTT
.	.	TRBV15	TRBJ2-7	CATSRDRTSSGEQYF	TGTGCCACCAGCAGAGATCGCACTAGCTCGGGAGAGCAGTACTTC
.	.	TRBV27	TRBJ1-5	CASSLSIASGQPQHF	TGTGCCAGCAGTTTATCGATAGCATCGGGTCAGCCCCAGCATTTT
.	TRBD1	TRBV2	TRBJ2-1	CASRPPRGSYNEQFF	TGTGCCAGCCGACCACCCAGGGGGTCCTACAATGAGCAGTTCTTC